Below are 10 T cell receptor beta chains sequenced from a single sample in a study of cytomegalovirus exposure and HLA in healthy donors. A multiplex PCR was run with 60 Vbeta primers and 13 Jbeta primers. Sequenced by immunoSEQ multiplex PCR; TCRdb stores in-frame clones only, minus some. The profile shows about 160,000 clones, roughly 79% of them singletons. Specimen: PBMCs. These receptors were collected from a woman aged 50 to 65 in good health and CMV-seronegative.

The DNA of the CDR3 is TGTGCCAGCAGTTTATCGCTGGTGGGGGCCCAAGAGACCCAGTACTTC. Protein: CASSLSLVGAQETQYF. The chain carries TRBV27 and TRBJ2-5, with D maybe TRBD1 (6 bases). Per the germline V gene, CDR1 is MNHEY and CDR2 is SMNVEV (reference sequence). Trimming took off 0 bases at V and 1 base at J, with 12 bases between the two ends. This CDR3 contains 16 residues.

This clone was detected a few times. The rearrangement uses TRBV11-3 and TRBJ1-1; the D gene is possibly TRBD1 (5 bases). Trimming pared 4 bases from V and 4 bases from J, leaving 19 bases between. CDR1 and CDR2 (germline): SGHNT, YENEEA. CDR3 length: 16 residues. The CDR3 region has the DNA TGTGCCAGCAGCTCGGAGGGGACCGGTGGAGGCACTGAAGCTTTCTTT. It translates to CASSSEGTGGGTEAFF.

The rearrangement joins TRBV10-3 to TRBJ1-2; 7 bases align to TRBD1. Trimming removed 3 bases from V and 2 bases from J; junction bases left unmatched: 6. The germline V gene encodes CDR1 ENHRY and CDR2 SYGVKD. The CDR3 runs 15 residues. The CDR3 DNA sequence: TGTGCCATCAGTGACCTGGGACAGCAAAACTATGGCTACACCTTC. Protein sequence: CAISDLGQQNYGYTF.

This clone was observed a handful of times. This sequence joins TRBV10-1 and TRBJ2-1, with D unclear. Germline V CDR1 and CDR2: WNHNN, SYGVQD (reference sequence). V was cut by 2 bases and J by 0 bases, with 8 bases left in between. This CDR3 is built from 15 residues. DNA for the CDR3: TGCGCCAGCAGTGAGAGGTCTAGCTCCTACAATGAGCAGTTCTTC. This translates into CASSERSSSYNEQFF.

This clone was detected once. The chain recombines TRBV5-4 with TRBJ1-6; tentatively, D is TRBD1 (6 bases). Germline V CDR1 and CDR2: SGHNT, YYREEE (reference sequence). The V end lost 4 bases, the J end lost 8 bases, and 19 bases lay between the germline ends. CDR3 length: 16 residues. CDR3 residues: CASSHSRGGGDSPLHF. DNA of the CDR3: TGTGCCAGCAGCCACAGCCGGGGGGGCGGGGATTCACCCCTCCACTTT. Based on the CDR3 plus reference TRBV5-4 and TRBJ1-6, the full variable domain is ETGVTQSPTHLIKTRGQQVTLRCSSQSGHNTVSWYQQALGQGPQFIFQYYREEENGRGNFPPRFSGLQFPNYSSELNVNALELDDSALYLCASSHSRGGGDSPLHFGNGTRLTVT.

V and J are TRBV19 and TRBJ1-5; TRBD1 is a possible D gene (5 bases). Germline V CDR1 and CDR2: LNHDA, SQIVND (reference sequence). CDR3 length equals 12 residues. The ends were cut back, 7 bases at V and 10 bases at J, with 14 bases in the middle. CDR3 in DNA: TGTGCCAGTACCAAAGGGGCGTCCCCCCAGCATTTT. Translating it yields CASTKGASPQHF. Using reference TRBV19 and TRBJ1-5 for the parts outside the CDR3, the full variable domain is DGGITQSPKYLFRKEGQNVTLSCEQNLNHDAMYWYRQDPGQGLRLIYYSQIVNDFQKGDIAEGYSVSREKKESFPLTVTSAQKNPTAFYLCASTKGASPQHFGDGTRLSIL.

The chain links TRBV27 to TRBJ1-5; a possible D gene is TRBD1 (5 bases). V gave up 11 bases and J gave up 8 bases, with 25 bases separating them. Germline assignment: CDR1 MNHEY and CDR2 SMNVEV (reference sequence). CDR3 length: 15 amino acids. In DNA form, the CDR3 reads TGTGCCGTCTCAGGGCGCAATCCCCCCGATAAGCCCCAGCATTTT. Translated, it gives CAVSGRNPPDKPQHF.

V is TRBV6-5 and J is TRBJ1-5; 10 bases are shared with TRBD1. This CDR3 has 15 amino acids. With 0 bases clipped from V and 6 bases from J, the junction kept 2 bases outside the gene matches. The V gene's germline CDR1 is MNHEY and CDR2 SVGAGI. DNA for the CDR3: TGTGCCAGCAGTTACTCCGGGACAGGGGCTCAGCCCCAGCATTTT. Amino acids: CASSYSGTGAQPQHF.

The chain employs TRBV2 and TRBJ2-7; unclear D gene. In germline, CDR1 is SNHLY, CDR2 FYNNEI. The CDR3 consists of 11 residues. V was shortened by 3 bases and J by 4 bases, with 4 bases between the two germline ends. CDR3: CASSDRYEQYF. CDR3 in DNA: TGTGCCAGCAGTGACAGGTACGAGCAGTACTTC. The variable domain in full, completed from reference TRBV2 and TRBJ2-7, reads EPEVTQTPSHQVTQMGQEVILRCVPISNHLYFYWYRQILGQKVEFLVSFYNNEISEKSEIFDDQFSVERPDGSNFTLKIRSTKLEDSAMYFCASSDRYEQYFGPGTRLTVT.

This clone was recorded only once. J is TRBJ1-6 and V is TRBV7-2; possibly TRBD1 for D (6 bases). CDR3 size: 13 residues. Between the trimmed V and J ends, which lost 4 bases and 12 bases, there was a span of 13 bases. Germline V lookup: CDR1 SGHTA, CDR2 FQGNSA. The CDR3 spells CASSSWTVGPLHF. The CDR3 region has the DNA TGTGCCAGCAGCTCTTGGACAGTCGGACCCCTCCACTTT.